The source of this T cell receptor beta chain is a study of cytomegalovirus exposure and HLA in healthy donors. Overall study: Earlier findings included some 100 million unique TCR beta sequences obtained from some 180 million T cells.

CDR1 and CDR2 from the germline V gene are GTSNPN and SVGIG (reference sequence). The CDR3 loop spans 15 amino acids. V lost 2 bases and J lost 4; bases outside the gene matches: 9. This clone was observed a handful of times. Its antigen is unknown. Study outcomes and limitations: Productive rates of about 87% or about 30% were seen for most TCR beta V segments in an earlier analysis. What TCR beta sequences reportedly achieved was accurate prediction of HLA-A and HLA-B alleles in most subjects.

The PCR ran on 60 Vbeta and 13 Jbeta primers. The assay was immunoSEQ multiplex PCR, and TCRdb's table has in-frame clones only and misses some. The sample records tens of thousands of clones, around two thirds being singletons. Sequenced material: PBMCs. V and J are TRBV30 and TRBJ1-2; 8 bases align to TRBD1. The TCR originated in a human donor in good health. Here the CDR3 DNA reads TGTGCCTGGAGTCTCTCAGGGGGCCGGAGCTATGGCTACACCTTC. Residues: CAWSLSGGRSYGYTF.